Here is one T cell receptor beta chain with its context. Its recognized antigen is unknown. Within one base of it there is no much larger clone, and no base qualities were kept. The immunoSEQ Assay, a bias-controlled multiplex PCR, was used to amplify TCRbeta CDR3 regions from genomic DNA. On the authors' methods: The number of nucleated cells in each sample was estimated by amplification of reference gene primers within the assay. Sequence reads were collapsed and filtered to measure the absolute abundance of every unique TCRbeta CDR3 rearrangement. For each sample, productive Simpson clonality was calculated as the square root of Simpson's diversity index across productive rearrangements. Not all clones reach the TCRdb copy of this immuneACCESS table, which keeps in-frame sequences only. Checked studies attribute under half of the gap to unresolved V genes and leave the rest unexplained. The D gene and trimming were derived from the DNA, and the V and J assignments and clone size from that table. This sample has 56,000 or so clones in its table, and approximately 80% of those were observed once. The top ten clonotypes cover 10% to 15% of the sample.

The entry originates in a study of blood T cell repertoires in COVID-19 (TCRdb year 2020). About the investigation overall: Collaborator samples came from the United States, Italy and Spain and covered acute and convalescent phases of COVID-19. The prospective study material was composed of cDNA or gDNA derived from T cells, B-cell-depleted T cells, or PBMCs. Subjects who had been exposed to COVID-19, were actively infected with it, or had recovered from it provided the deeply sampled blood TCRbeta repertoires that made up the dataset. The repertoires were made available in a free public database intended to serve as a resource for research on the immune response to SARS-CoV-2. Samples came from the ongoing ImmuneRACE study (first 160 participants) plus 1,254 subjects from 6 global collaborators. Nearly every sample came with metadata listing a de-identified subject ID, COVID-19 status, age in years and sex. HLA class I and class II types, where available, came from metadata supplied by the sample provider rather than from assay-based typing. Broad study findings and their caveats: The quantity of clinical and demographic metadata differed by source and by participant and was supplied without curation.

Collaborating institutions collected whole blood in K2EDTA tubes following their own protocols. For TCRbeta analysis, collaborators shipped samples in one of three forms: frozen whole blood, isolated PBMCs, or DNA extracted from either of those sample types. From cysteine to phenylalanine, the CDR3 is 12 amino acids long. Of the read, only the CDR3 DNA is kept; its 36 bases are in frame from base 1. The germline V gene provides CDR1 SGHTA and CDR2 FQGNSA. The germline V and J ends show losses of 7 bases and 9 bases respectively, and no gene match explains 8 bases of the junction. This TCR came from a woman of 80 years or more with acute or convalescent COVID-19. Sequencing was performed on peripheral blood. The chain links TRBV7-2 with TRBJ1-2; TRBD1 fits 7 bases in the junction. The bases read TGTGCCAGCAAACCTCGACAGGGCAGCTACACCTTC. It is translated as CASKPRQGSYTF.